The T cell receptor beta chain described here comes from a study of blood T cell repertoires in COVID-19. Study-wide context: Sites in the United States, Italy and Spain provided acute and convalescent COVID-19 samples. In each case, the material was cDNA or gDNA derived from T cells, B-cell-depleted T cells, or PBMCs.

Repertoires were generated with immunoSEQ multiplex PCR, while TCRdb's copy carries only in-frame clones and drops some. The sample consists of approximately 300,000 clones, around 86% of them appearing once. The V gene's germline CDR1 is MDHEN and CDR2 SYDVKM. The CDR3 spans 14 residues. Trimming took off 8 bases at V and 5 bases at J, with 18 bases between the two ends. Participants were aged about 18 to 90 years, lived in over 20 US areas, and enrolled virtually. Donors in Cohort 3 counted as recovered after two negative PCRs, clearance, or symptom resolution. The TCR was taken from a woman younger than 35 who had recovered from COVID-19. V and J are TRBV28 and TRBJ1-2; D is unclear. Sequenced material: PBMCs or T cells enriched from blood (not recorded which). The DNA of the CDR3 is TGTGCCAGCTTCTCTCCTCGGGGTTCGTATGGCTACACCTTC. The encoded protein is CASFSPRGSYGYTF.